This T cell receptor (beta chain) was captured in a study of graft-versus-host responses after intestinal transplantation. Across the whole study: Grafts were multivisceral, liver-intestinal, or isolated intestinal. Anti-thymocyte globulin induction preceded approximately three years of tacrolimus and steroid maintenance in all recipients.

To note about this clone: Antigen: not known.

The method was immunoSEQ multiplex PCR; TCRdb's version includes in-frame clones alone and lacks a portion of them. Of around 18,000 clones listed, approximately 79% were seen once; the top ten hold more than 5%. Lamina propria and intraepithelial lymphocytes were released by processing graft tissue. Study-level results: Those patients showing graft-donor T cell macrochimerism displayed high graft-versus-host to host-versus-graft clonal ratios in allografts. GvH clones turned up in recipient marrow; some had shown up first in ileum or blood.

This TCR derives from a human patient who received an intestinal transplant, so some T cells may come from the graft donor. Material: ileum tissue, obtained 17 days after transplant.

CDR3 in amino acids: CASSLGTGAYEQYF. The CDR3 region has the DNA TGTGCCAGCAGCCTGGGGACAGGCGCCTACGAGCAGTACTTC. The chain uses TRBV5-4 and TRBJ2-7; 8 bases agree with TRBD1. CDR3 size: 14 residues. CDR1 is SGHNT and CDR2 is YYREEE in the germline V gene (reference sequence). The trim removed 4 bases at V and 2 bases at J, leaving 5 bases unmatched.